These 22 T cell receptor beta chains were sequenced from one sample in a study of CD8 T cells in ankylosing spondylitis. TCRdb ran MiXCR on the 5' RACE reads and lists one entry per CDR3 protein. The sample includes approximately 180,000 distinct CDR3 sequences, roughly 18% of them seen just once. Source material: blood, either unsorted or a sorted T cell fraction (not recorded which). These receptors all stem from a male donor under 30 with ankylosing spondylitis or in good health (not recorded which).

This clonotype was observed at least ten times. The gene calls are TRBV3-1 and TRBJ2-7, with 9 nucleotides matching TRBD1. CDR3 size: 15 residues. Germline CDR1 is LGHDT and CDR2 is YNNKEL (reference sequence). The V segment lost 1 base and the J segment 4 bases; nucleotides outside the gene matches: 5. The CDR3 reads CASSQGGTGSYEQYF. CDR3 in DNA: TGTGCCAGCAGCCAAGGAGGGACAGGGTCGTACGAGCAGTACTTC.

This clonotype was detected ten times or more. The J gene is TRBJ1-1, the V gene TRBV12-3 or TRBV12-4, with D tentatively TRBD1 (5 bases). This CDR3 spans 12 amino acids. The germline V and J ends were trimmed by 11 bases and 4 bases, with 14 bases remaining between them. CDR3 bases: TGTGCCGGGGGGGGGGGACCCACTGAAGCTTTCTTT. Its translation: CAGGGGPTEAFF.

The genes are TRBV20-1 and TRBJ2-3; 13 nucleotides align to TRBD2. Trimming took 7 bases from V and 3 from J; bases not matched to a gene: 4. This CDR3 has 14 amino acids. The germline CDR1 and CDR2 sequences are DFQATT and SNEGSKA (reference sequence). Here the CDR3 DNA reads TGCAGTGGCCCGGGACTAGCGGGAACAGATACGCAGTATTTT. It yields the protein CSGPGLAGTDTQYF.

In its sample, this clonotype was seen many times. The chain uses TRBV12-3 or TRBV12-4 and TRBJ2-7, with TRBD2 matching over 11 bases. V trimming: 2 bases; J trimming: 2 bases; junction bases outside the gene matches: 2. This CDR3 is 15 amino acids long. CDR3 protein: CASSLLAGGTYEQYF. DNA of the CDR3: TGTGCCAGCAGTTTACTAGCGGGAGGCACCTACGAGCAGTACTTC.

This clonotype was found many times. The gene calls are TRBV4-2 and TRBJ1-1; no definite D call. CDR3 length: 13 amino acids. The V end lost 0 bases, the J end lost 6 bases, and 8 bases lay between the germline ends. Germline CDR1 reads LGHNA; CDR2 reads YNFKEQ. The CDR3 DNA reads as TGTGCCAGCAGCCAAGAAGGGTACCCTGAAGCTTTCTTT. It specifies CASSQEGYPEAFF.

This clonotype was picked up many times. The genes are TRBV29-1 and TRBJ2-1; 9 bases fit TRBD1. The CDR3 loop spans 12 amino acids. Trimming took 3 bases from V and 10 from J; bases not matched to a gene: 4. Germline V lookup: CDR1 SQVTM, CDR2 ANQGSEA. The CDR3 nucleotides are TGCAGCGTTGAGTGGACAGGGGAAGAGCAGTTCTTC. Translation gives CSVEWTGEEQFF.

This clonotype was recorded many times. The chain is built from TRBV20-1 and TRBJ2-5; the match to TRBD2 covers 11 bases. After removal of 1 base from V and 1 base from J, the junction contained 5 bases not matched to a gene. CDR3 length equals 16 residues. Per germline, CDR1 DFQATT and CDR2 SNEGSKA (reference sequence). The CDR3 is CSARGQTSGVQETQYF. CDR3 coding DNA: TGCAGTGCTAGAGGCCAGACTAGCGGGGTCCAAGAGACCCAGTACTTC.

The rearrangement uses TRBV20-1 and TRBJ2-1; D gene ambiguous. V was trimmed by 6 bases and J by 8 bases, leaving 23 bases between them. The CDR3 sequence is 15 residues long. Germline assignment: CDR1 DFQATT and CDR2 SNEGSKA (reference sequence). CDR3: CSAKRPIQLSDEQFF. Here the CDR3 DNA reads TGCAGTGCCAAAAGGCCAATACAACTTTCGGATGAGCAGTTCTTC.

In nucleotides, the CDR3 is TGTGCCAGCAGTTCATCCTCCTTCACAGATACGCAGTATTTT. It codes for CASSSSSFTDTQYF. The chain uses TRBV6-2 or TRBV6-3 and TRBJ2-3; the D is unclear. Germline CDR1 reads MNHEY; CDR2 reads SVGEGT. This CDR3 contains 14 residues. The V and J ends lost 4 bases and 2 bases respectively, with 10 bases between them.

Many counts were recorded for this clonotype. The gene calls are TRBV7-9 and TRBJ2-3, with D unclear. The V and J ends lost 4 bases and 5 bases respectively, with 4 bases between them. The CDR3 length is 11 residues. The germline V gene has CDR1 SEHNR and CDR2 FQNEAQ (reference sequence). Written as DNA, the CDR3 is TGTGCCAGCAGCTGGGAAGATACGCAGTATTTT. This encodes CASSWEDTQYF.

This clonotype was counted at least ten times. V gene TRBV5-1 combines with J gene TRBJ2-5; D gene uncertain. There are 12 residues in the CDR3. Trimming removed 7 bases from V and 1 base from J, with 8 bases in between. The germline V gene encodes CDR1 SGHRS and CDR2 YFSETQ. In DNA, the CDR3 is TGCGCCAGCGGACGGACCCAAGAGACCCAGTACTTC. Translation: CASGRTQETQYF. The whole variable domain, filled in from reference TRBV5-1 and TRBJ2-5, reads KAGVTQTPRYLIKTRGQQVTLSCSPISGHRSVSWYQQTPGQGLQFLFEYFSETQRNKGNFPGRFSGRQFSNSRSEMNVSTLELGDSALYLCASGRTQETQYFGPGTRLLVL.

This clonotype was seen repeatedly, ten times or more. The chain joins TRBV20-1 to TRBJ2-7, with 13 positions matching TRBD2. V dropped 3 bases and J dropped 6; count of bases not matched to a gene: 2. Germline V gives CDR1 DFQATT, CDR2 SNEGSKA (reference sequence). The CDR3 has 13 amino acids. CDR3 nucleotides: TGCAGTGCTAGGGGACTAGCGGGGAGCGAGCAGTACTTC. Its translation is CSARGLAGSEQYF.

This clonotype showed up many times. The chain joins TRBV5-1 to TRBJ2-1; 12 bases fit TRBD2. V gave up 1 base and J gave up 0 bases; unmatched junction bases: 8. The CDR3 loop spans 19 amino acids. The V gene's germline CDR1 is SGHRS and CDR2 YFSETQ. CDR3 residues: CASSLWTSGTGSSYNEQFF. For the CDR3, the DNA is TGCGCCAGCAGCTTGTGGACTAGCGGGACCGGAAGCTCCTACAATGAGCAGTTCTTC.

This clonotype appeared many times. DNA of the CDR3: TGTGCCAGCCCACCCCTGCGGGAGAAGCATGGCTACACCTTC. Encoded protein: CASPPLREKHGYTF. The chain combines TRBV3-1 with TRBJ1-2, with unresolved D. The germline V gene has CDR1 LGHDT and CDR2 YNNKEL (reference sequence). The CDR3 has 14 amino acids. With 8 bases removed from V and 6 bases from J, the gap between germline ends came to 19 bases.

There are many counts of this clonotype. V and J are TRBV12-3 or TRBV12-4 and TRBJ1-4, with D possibly matching TRBD1 (6 bases). The CDR3 runs 14 residues. The germline V and J ends were trimmed by 2 bases and 6 bases, with 10 bases remaining between them. The CDR3 region is CASSLSGVDEKLFF. The CDR3, as DNA: TGTGCCAGCAGTTTATCAGGGGTCGATGAAAAACTGTTTTTT.

The genes are TRBV12-3 or TRBV12-4 and TRBJ2-5, with TRBD2 identical over 7 bases. Losses at the gene ends were 6 bases for V and 3 bases for J; bases not matched to a gene: 4. The CDR3 sequence is 13 residues long. The DNA for the CDR3 is TGTGCCAGCAGACTGGGGGGGAAAGAGACCCAGTACTTC. Residues: CASRLGGKETQYF.

This clonotype appeared many times. The CDR3 coding sequence is TGTGCCAGCAGCGTATTGGGTCTAGCGGGATTCGGTACAGATACGCAGTATTTT. Amino acid sequence: CASSVLGLAGFGTDTQYF. V gene TRBV9 combines with J gene TRBJ2-3; 9 bases agree with TRBD2. The CDR3 sequence is 18 residues long. Germline-derived CDR1 and CDR2 are SGDLS and YYNGEE. The V gene end was trimmed by 1 base and the J gene end by 3 bases; junction bases not matched to a gene: 12.

This clonotype appeared many times. The rearrangement joins TRBV28 to TRBJ2-3, with 8 bases aligning to TRBD2. Germline CDR1 MDHEN, CDR2 SYDVKM. V trimming: 10 bases; J trimming: 2 bases; junction bases outside the gene matches: 11. The CDR3 has 15 residues. The CDR3 sequence is CATTSRGVYTDTQYF. In nucleotides, the CDR3 is TGTGCCACTACCTCGCGGGGGGTGTACACAGATACGCAGTATTTT.

This clonotype was observed at least ten times. The rearrangement joins TRBV11-2 to TRBJ2-7; 12 nucleotides align to TRBD2. Trimming removed 1 base from V and 4 bases from J; junction bases left unmatched: 5. Germline CDR1 is SGHAT and CDR2 is FQNNGV. The CDR3 consists of 16 residues. The CDR3: CASSLGQLAGGYEQYV. The CDR3 DNA reads TGTGCCAGCAGCTTAGGTCAGCTAGCGGGAGGGTACGAGCAGTACGTC.

This clonotype was picked up many times. The chain employs TRBV5-6 and TRBJ2-7; TRBD1 is a possible D gene (6 bases). Germline-derived CDR1 and CDR2 are SGHDT and YYEEEE. The CDR3 runs to 16 residues. V was trimmed by 1 base and J by 5 bases, leaving 19 bases between them. The CDR3 reads CASSLYGQLGRDEQYV. The CDR3 nucleotides read TGTGCCAGCAGCTTGTACGGACAGTTAGGTCGGGACGAGCAGTACGTC.

This clonotype was detected ten times or more. V and J are TRBV15 and TRBJ2-1; TRBD2 matches at 9 bases. With 1 base clipped from V and 7 bases from J, the junction kept 8 bases outside the gene matches. The CDR3 contains 16 residues. Germline assignment: CDR1 LNHNV and CDR2 YYDKDF (reference sequence). The DNA for the CDR3 is TGTGCCACCAGCAGAGGATGGGCGGGAGGGGAAAATGAGCAGTTCTTC. This encodes CATSRGWAGGENEQFF.

There are many counts of this clonotype. J is TRBJ2-3 and V is TRBV29-1; 10 bases line up with TRBD1. CDR1 is SQVTM, CDR2 ANQGSEA, per germline. This CDR3 spans 13 amino acids. The J segment lost 5 bases and the V segment lost 6 bases, leaving 5 bases of the junction unmatched. The CDR3 sequence is CSVPRDRGDTQYF. The CDR3 bases are TGCAGCGTACCCCGGGACAGGGGAGATACGCAGTATTTT.